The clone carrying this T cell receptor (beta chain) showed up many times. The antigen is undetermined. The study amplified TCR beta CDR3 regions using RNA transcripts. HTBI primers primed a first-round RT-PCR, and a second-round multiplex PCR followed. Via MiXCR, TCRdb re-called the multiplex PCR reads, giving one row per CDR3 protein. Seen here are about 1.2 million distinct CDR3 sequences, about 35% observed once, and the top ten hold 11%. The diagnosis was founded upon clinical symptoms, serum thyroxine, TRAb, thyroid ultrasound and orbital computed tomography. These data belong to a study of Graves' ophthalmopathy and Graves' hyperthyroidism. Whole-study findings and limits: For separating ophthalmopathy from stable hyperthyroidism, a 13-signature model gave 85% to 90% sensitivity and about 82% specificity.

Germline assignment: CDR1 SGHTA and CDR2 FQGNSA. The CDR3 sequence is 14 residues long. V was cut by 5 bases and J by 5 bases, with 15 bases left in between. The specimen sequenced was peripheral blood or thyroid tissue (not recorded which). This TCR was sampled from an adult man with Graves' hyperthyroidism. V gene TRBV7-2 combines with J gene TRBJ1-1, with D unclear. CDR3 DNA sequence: TGTGCCAGCAGCGGCACGGGAATGGGGACTGAAGCTTTCTTT. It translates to CASSGTGMGTEAFF.